One sample yielded the 2 T cell receptor beta chains listed below, sequenced in a study of cytomegalovirus exposure and HLA in healthy donors (dated by TCRdb to about 2017). Libraries were constructed by the immunoSEQ multiplex PCR assay. For the multiplex PCR, a mixture combining 60 forward primers for TCR Vbeta segments and 13 reverse primers for TCR Jbeta segments was used. TCRdb took over this immuneACCESS table, retaining in-frame rearrangements with V and J assigned. Such tables are incomplete; in checked studies, under half of the missing clones stem from an unresolved V gene, and the remainder is unexplained. The sample table records about 130,000 clones; 70% to 80% of these occur just once. The ten largest clones represent roughly 3.1% of the sample. Sequencing input: PBMCs. All receptors derive from a young man in good health and CMV-seronegative.

The chain uses TRBV19 and TRBJ2-2; the D is unclear. This CDR3 comprises 12 residues. With 5 bases removed from V and 6 bases from J, the gap between germline ends came to 7 bases. Germline loops: CDR1 LNHDA, CDR2 SQIVND (reference sequence). The CDR3 is CASSPVAGELFF. The CDR3 region has the DNA TGTGCCAGTAGTCCGGTGGCCGGGGAGCTGTTTTTT.

The chain is built from TRBV18 and TRBJ1-2, with TRBD1 matching 10 bases. The CDR3 loop spans 17 amino acids. V lost 8 bases, J lost 3 bases, and 15 bases stayed unmatched. The germline V gene has CDR1 KGHSH and CDR2 LQKENI. The CDR3 sequence: CASTPGQGRRMDYGYTF. CDR3 DNA sequence: TGTGCCAGCACTCCGGGACAGGGGCGACGAATGGACTATGGCTACACCTTC.